The 12 T cell receptor beta chains presented below share a single source sample, sequenced in a study of cytomegalovirus exposure and HLA in healthy donors. The PCR ran on 60 Vbeta and 13 Jbeta primers. The assay was immunoSEQ multiplex PCR, and TCRdb's table has in-frame clones only and misses some. The table records 250,000 to 350,000 clones, 86% of them present only once. The sample comprised PBMCs. These receptor sequences come from a man aged 40-49 years in good health and CMV-seropositive.

This chain connects TRBV15 to TRBJ1-4; the D gene is possibly TRBD1 (5 bases). This CDR3 is built from 14 residues. Germline CDR1 is LNHNV and CDR2 is YYDKDF (reference sequence). Trimming took off 2 bases at V and 5 bases at J, with 9 bases between the two ends. CDR3 residues: CATSRQGQNEKLFF. The CDR3 DNA is TGTGCCACCAGCAGACAGGGTCAAAATGAAAAACTGTTTTTT.

The chain has TRBV29-1 and TRBJ1-1; D perhaps matches TRBD1 (6 bases). The germline V and J ends were trimmed by 4 bases and 0 bases, with 15 bases remaining between them. CDR3 length equals 15 residues. Germline V lookup: CDR1 SQVTM, CDR2 ANQGSEA. As DNA, the CDR3 is TGCAGCGTTGGACACAGGGTCTCGGTGAACACTGAAGCTTTCTTT. It is translated as CSVGHRVSVNTEAFF.

The sample holds one count of this clone. The chain recombines TRBV27 with TRBJ2-7, with TRBD2 as a possible D gene (6 bases). V was cut by 4 bases and J by 2 bases, with 12 bases left in between. Germline CDR1 is MNHEY and CDR2 is SMNVEV (reference sequence). CDR3 length: 14 residues. CDR3 in amino acids: CASSSMGLTYEQYF. For the CDR3, the DNA is TGTGCCAGCAGTTCTATGGGACTGACCTACGAGCAGTACTTC.

The chain is built from TRBV7-9 and TRBJ1-4, with TRBD1 matching 7 bases. This CDR3 is built from 14 residues. Germline V gene sequence: CDR1 SEHNR, CDR2 FQNEAQ (reference sequence). V lost 1 base to trimming and J lost 7 bases; unmatched junction nucleotides: 3. The CDR3 loop reads CASSLEGAREKLFF. The CDR3 coding sequence is TGTGCCAGCAGCTTAGAGGGGGCGCGTGAAAAACTGTTTTTT.

The rearrangement uses TRBV6-5 and TRBJ2-7, with 8 bases aligning to TRBD1. Germline assignment: CDR1 MNHEY and CDR2 SVGAGI. The CDR3 length is 14 residues. V gave up 5 bases and J gave up 3 bases; unmatched junction bases: 6. The CDR3, as DNA: TGTGCCAGCAGTGCCTTAACAGGGGGCTACGAGCAGTACTTC. It translates to CASSALTGGYEQYF.

The chain combines TRBV29-1 with TRBJ2-7; possible D gene TRBD1, 8 bases. The V end was cut by 4 bases, the J end by 5 bases, with 15 bases between. The CDR3 sequence is 13 residues long. Germline CDR1 is SQVTM and CDR2 is ANQGSEA. CDR3 coding DNA: TGCAGCGTTGGAAACAGGGGGAGGGACGAGCAGTACTTC. Translating gives CSVGNRGRDEQYF.

The chain employs TRBV6-1 and TRBJ2-5; 8 bases line up with TRBD2. The J call is uncertain, as TRBJ2-7 better fits the DNA end. The CDR3 consists of 13 residues. Germline CDR1 and CDR2: MNHNS and SASEGT. CDR3 nucleotides: TGTGCCAGCAGAATAGCGGGAAGCTACGAGCAGTACTTC. Amino acid sequence: CASRIAGSYEQYF.

This chain links TRBV6-5 with TRBJ2-5; tentatively, D is TRBD1 (5 bases). Germline V gene data show CDR1 as MNHEY and CDR2 as SVGAGI. This CDR3 spans 13 amino acids. Trimming left V 5 bases short and J 2 bases short, with 9 bases between. CDR3 bases: TGTGCCAGCAGTCCCCGACAGCAAGAGACCCAGTACTTC. It codes for CASSPRQQETQYF.

This rearrangement joins TRBV19 to TRBJ2-1; TRBD1 might be the D (5 bases). Germline V gene sequence: CDR1 LNHDA, CDR2 SQIVND (reference sequence). Trimming took 7 bases from V and 5 from J, leaving 15 bases between them. The CDR3 runs to 14 residues. The CDR3, as DNA: TGTGCCAGTACCACAGCAAAGGGGCACAATGAGCAGTTCTTC. Amino acids: CASTTAKGHNEQFF. Complete variable domain (other parts from reference TRBV19 and TRBJ2-1): DGGITQSPKYLFRKEGQNVTLSCEQNLNHDAMYWYRQDPGQGLRLIYYSQIVNDFQKGDIAEGYSVSREKKESFPLTVTSAQKNPTAFYLCASTTAKGHNEQFFGPGTRLTVL.

The gene calls are TRBV30 and TRBJ1-4; 8 bases are a match to TRBD1. V dropped 7 bases and J dropped 7; count of bases not matched to a gene: 5. Germline CDR1 reads GTSNPN; CDR2 reads SVGIG (reference sequence). The CDR3 sequence is 12 residues long. CDR3 coding DNA: TGTGCCTCCCAGGGGGCGGTTGAAAAACTGTTTTTT. Translated: CASQGAVEKLFF.

The chain recombines TRBV7-2 with TRBJ2-3; D is perhaps TRBD1 (6 bases). The CDR3 runs to 15 residues. Trimming stripped 2 bases from V and 4 bases from J, with 13 bases between. Germline V gives CDR1 SGHTA, CDR2 FQGNSA. In nucleotides, the CDR3 is TGTGCCAGCAGCTTATCGCAGGGGCGGGCAGATACGCAGTATTTT. Translated, it gives CASSLSQGRADTQYF.

The V call is TRBV2, the J call TRBJ2-1; D is undetermined. The CDR3 consists of 13 residues. Per the germline V gene, CDR1 is SNHLY and CDR2 is FYNNEI. Trimming cost V 6 bases and J 5 bases, with 11 bases left between them. The CDR3 loop is CASSLDLDNEQFF. CDR3 nucleotides: TGTGCCAGCAGCCTTGACTTAGACAATGAGCAGTTCTTC. Based on the CDR3 plus reference TRBV2 and TRBJ2-1, the full variable domain is EPEVTQTPSHQVTQMGQEVILRCVPISNHLYFYWYRQILGQKVEFLVSFYNNEISEKSEIFDDQFSVERPDGSNFTLKIRSTKLEDSAMYFCASSLDLDNEQFFGPGTRLTVL.